The 27 T cell receptor beta chains below were found in one sample sequenced in a study of response to subunit inactivated influenza vaccine. TCRdb re-analysed the RT-PCR reads in MiXCR, keeping a single row per CDR3 protein. The repertoire holds about 620,000 distinct CDR3 sequences, with 12% as singletons. Sample: PBMCs from blood, taken on the day of vaccination. The source of these receptors is a man aged 50 or older who received an inactivated influenza vaccine.

The genes are TRBV7-2 and TRBJ1-5; 7 bases are shared with TRBD1. CDR1 is SGHTA and CDR2 is FQGNSA in the germline V gene. This CDR3 has 16 residues. V lost 3 bases and J lost 0; bases outside the gene matches: 5. The CDR3 DNA reads TGTGCCAGCAGCTTGACAGGGATCTATAGCAATCAGCCCCAGCATTTT. This encodes CASSLTGIYSNQPQHF.

This clonotype was observed a few times. This chain uses TRBV29-1 with TRBJ2-2; 8 positions agree with TRBD2. The ends lost 3 bases at V and 6 bases at J; junction bases unmatched: 9. The CDR3 length is 15 residues. In germline, CDR1 is SQVTM, CDR2 ANQGSEA. The CDR3 DNA sequence: TGCAGCGTTGATACCTCGGGGGGGCATTCCGGGGAGCTGTTTTTT. Translated: CSVDTSGGHSGELFF.

Regarding this clonotype: A single base separates this from a much larger clone, so it may be a read error. The chain uses TRBV5-1 and TRBJ2-2; D unresolved. V gave up 1 base and J gave up 7 bases, with 11 bases separating them. From germline, CDR1 is SGHRS and CDR2 YFSETQ. The CDR3 covers 14 residues. In DNA form, the CDR3 reads TGCGCCAGCAGCTTGCACGGCGCAAGCGGGGAGCTGTTTTTT. Protein product: CASSLHGASGELFF.

The chain recombines TRBV3-1 with TRBJ2-5; D unclear. There are 16 residues in the CDR3. The ends were cut back, 0 bases at V and 1 base at J, with 12 bases in the middle. Germline lookup yields CDR1 LGHDT and CDR2 YNNKEL (reference sequence). This chain's CDR3 is CASSQDEYRSQETQYF. Written as DNA, the CDR3 is TGTGCCAGCAGCCAAGATGAGTACAGATCCCAAGAGACCCAGTACTTC.

This sequence joins TRBV20-1 and TRBJ2-1; 12 bases match TRBD1. V shed 4 bases, J shed 4 bases, and the junction held 5 bases outside the gene matches. This CDR3 has 15 amino acids. The germline CDR1 and CDR2 sequences are DFQATT and SNEGSKA (reference sequence). CDR3 coding DNA: TGCAGTGCTACTGGGACAGGGGGCGCGTACAATGAGCAGTTCTTC. Translated, it gives CSATGTGGAYNEQFF.

J is TRBJ2-5 and V is TRBV7-2; D might be TRBD1 (6 bases). Germline V CDR1 and CDR2: SGHTA, FQGNSA. The CDR3 consists of 15 residues. Trimming removed 5 bases from V and 1 base from J, with 14 bases in between. The CDR3 DNA follows: TGTGCCAGCAGCACGAAACAGGGTCCCCAAGAGACCCAGTACTTC. Translation gives CASSTKQGPQETQYF.

V and J are TRBV4-2 and TRBJ2-2; TRBD1 agrees at 8 bases. V lost 7 bases, J lost 4 bases, and 5 bases stayed unmatched. Germline V gene lookup returns CDR1 LGHNA and CDR2 YNFKEQ. The CDR3 runs to 14 residues. CDR3 coding DNA: TGTGCCAGCACCCCGACAGGGGCCACCGGGGAGCTGTTTTTT. Translating it yields CASTPTGATGELFF.

The J gene is TRBJ2-1, the V gene TRBV6-4, with D maybe TRBD2 (6 bases). This CDR3 comprises 16 residues. Deletions cut 4 bases from V and 1 base from J, with 14 bases between. The germline gives CDR1 MRHNA, CDR2 SNTAGT. The CDR3 DNA follows: TGTGCCAGCAGTGTTAACGGGGGTGGTTCCTACAATGAGCAGTTCTTC. Translation: CASSVNGGGSYNEQFF.

The V call is TRBV7-9, the J call TRBJ1-1; maybe TRBD1 (6 bases). Germline-derived CDR1 and CDR2 are SEHNR and FQNEAQ (reference sequence). Trimming pared 9 bases from V and 4 bases from J, leaving 12 bases between. The CDR3 spans 12 residues. CDR3 bases: TGTGCCAGTAACAGGGTAGGCACTGAAGCTTTCTTT. Its translation is CASNRVGTEAFF.

The sample holds a few counts of this clonotype. In nucleotides, the CDR3 is TGTGCCAGCAGCTTACGGGGGTCATCCGATGAGCAGTTCTTC. Protein product: CASSLRGSSDEQFF. The chain has TRBV13 and TRBJ2-1, with TRBD2 as a possible D gene (6 bases). V was trimmed by 2 bases and J by 8 bases, leaving 13 bases between them. Germline CDR1 PRHDT, CDR2 FYEKMQ (reference sequence). CDR3 length equals 14 residues.

This chain links TRBV29-1 with TRBJ2-2; the D is unclear. The CDR3 covers 13 residues. Germline V CDR1 and CDR2: SQVTM, ANQGSEA. Trimming took off 4 bases at V and 4 bases at J, with 10 bases between the two ends. The CDR3 protein is CSVGGRGTGELFF. In DNA, the CDR3 is TGCAGCGTTGGGGGAAGAGGCACCGGGGAGCTGTTTTTT.

This clonotype was seen a handful of times. The chain links TRBV20-1 to TRBJ2-7; D not certain. CDR1 is DFQATT, CDR2 SNEGSKA, per germline (reference sequence). This CDR3 is 12 amino acids long. Between the trimmed V and J ends, which lost 0 bases and 3 bases, there was a span of 6 bases. The CDR3 reads CSARELSYEQYF. The CDR3 coding sequence is TGCAGTGCTAGAGAACTCAGCTACGAGCAGTACTTC.

V and J are TRBV7-2 and TRBJ2-1; 8 positions match TRBD2. The V gene end was trimmed by 1 base and the J gene end by 5 bases; junction bases not matched to a gene: 4. This CDR3 region has 15 residues. CDR1 and CDR2 from the germline V gene are SGHTA and FQGNSA. DNA for the CDR3: TGTGCCAGCAGCTTAGGACGGGGGGGCAACAATGAGCAGTTCTTC. Residues: CASSLGRGGNNEQFF.

This clonotype has a handful of counts. The chain carries TRBV4-2 and TRBJ2-5; D possibly corresponds to TRBD2 (7 bases). The germline V gene has CDR1 LGHNA and CDR2 YNFKEQ. This CDR3 is 16 amino acids long. The V end lost 5 bases, the J end lost 7 bases, and 23 bases lay between the germline ends. The CDR3 loop is CASSGGREIEYGTQYF. DNA of the CDR3: TGTGCCAGCAGCGGGGGGCGGGAGATAGAATACGGGACCCAGTACTTC.

This clonotype occurred a few times. The chain is built from TRBV19 and TRBJ2-7, with 9 bases lining up with TRBD2. After removal of 3 bases from V and 2 bases from J, the junction contained 5 bases not matched to a gene. Germline assignment: CDR1 LNHDA and CDR2 SQIVND (reference sequence). The CDR3 is 15 residues long. The CDR3 spells CASSISRGRAYEQYF. In nucleotides, the CDR3 is TGTGCCAGTAGTATCTCTCGCGGGAGGGCCTACGAGCAGTACTTC.

This clonotype occurred many times. The chain couples TRBV6-1 to TRBJ2-3; the D gene is possibly TRBD1 (6 bases). Germline V lookup: CDR1 MNHNS, CDR2 SASEGT. V lost 6 bases to trimming and J lost 0 bases, with 10 bases between them. This CDR3 has 14 residues. CDR3 bases: TGTGCCAGCAGCCCAGGGGTCAGCACAGATACGCAGTATTTT. Translated: CASSPGVSTDTQYF.

This clonotype was counted between two and nine times. This rearrangement joins TRBV27 to TRBJ2-7; 7 bases are shared with TRBD1. The CDR3 runs to 16 residues. J was trimmed by 3 bases and V by 4 bases; bases with no gene match: 12. Germline CDR1 is MNHEY and CDR2 is SMNVEV (reference sequence). CDR3 protein: CASSWVAQTGFYEQYF. The CDR3 coding sequence is TGTGCCAGCAGTTGGGTAGCCCAGACAGGGTTCTACGAGCAGTACTTC.

This clonotype was detected ten times or more. The rearrangement joins TRBV5-1 to TRBJ2-3; the match to TRBD2 covers 8 bases. J gave up 0 bases and V 2 bases, and 2 bases lay outside the gene matches. The CDR3 is 15 amino acids. Germline V lookup: CDR1 SGHRS, CDR2 YFSETQ. The CDR3: CASSLAGESTDTQYF. The CDR3 DNA reads TGCGCCAGCAGCTTAGCGGGAGAGAGCACAGATACGCAGTATTTT.

V gene TRBV6-5 combines with J gene TRBJ2-1; D is possibly TRBD1 or TRBD2 (5 bases each). Germline V gene lookup returns CDR1 MNHEY and CDR2 SVGAGI. V lost 0 bases, J lost 5 bases, and 14 bases lay in between. CDR3 length: 16 amino acids. This CDR3 reads CASSYSLPGRNNEQFF. CDR3 coding DNA: TGTGCCAGCAGTTACTCGTTACCGGGGCGAAACAATGAGCAGTTCTTC.

This clonotype appeared a few times. This chain connects TRBV5-4 to TRBJ2-5, with TRBD2 matching over 11 bases. CDR1 is SGHNT, CDR2 YYREEE, per germline (reference sequence). V dropped 1 base and J dropped 3; count of bases not matched to a gene: 5. The CDR3 contains 16 residues. CDR3 nucleotides: TGTGCCAGCAGCTTGAGTACTAGCGGGAGAGAAGAGACCCAGTACTTC. Translated: CASSLSTSGREETQYF.

This chain joins TRBV7-2 and TRBJ2-5; tentatively, D is TRBD2 (5 bases). The CDR3 totals 12 residues. The germline V gene has CDR1 SGHTA and CDR2 FQGNSA. Trimming shortened V by 6 bases and J by 5 bases, and 10 bases separated the two germline ends. In DNA, the CDR3 is TGTGCCAGCAGTTATGGGAGCGAGACCCAGTACTTC. Its translation: CASSYGSETQYF.

This clonotype was seen repeatedly, ten times or more. The J gene is TRBJ1-2, the V gene TRBV29-1; the match to TRBD1 covers 7 bases. CDR3 length: 14 amino acids. Germline lookup yields CDR1 SQVTM and CDR2 ANQGSEA. The V gene end was trimmed by 4 bases and the J gene end by 3 bases; junction bases not matched to a gene: 8. The CDR3 DNA is TGCAGCGTTGTGTTGACAGGGTTTGACTATGGCTACACCTTC. Translation gives CSVVLTGFDYGYTF. The complete variable domain, with remaining parts taken from reference TRBV29-1 and TRBJ1-2, reads SAVISQKPSRDICQRGTSLTIQCQVDSQVTMMFWYRQQPGQSLTLIATANQGSEATYESGFVIDKFPISRPNLTFSTLTVSNMSPEDSSIYLCSVVLTGFDYGYTFGSGTRLTVV.

This clonotype was observed once. This may stem from a read error, because a much larger clone lies one nucleotide away. The chain joins TRBV29-1 to TRBJ1-3; no clear D gene. The CDR3 runs 14 residues. Per germline, CDR1 SQVTM and CDR2 ANQGSEA. The DNA for the CDR3 is TGCAGCGTCCAAGAGACCTACTCTGGAATCACCATATATTTT. It encodes CSVQETYSGITIYF.

This clonotype was seen repeatedly, ten times or more. This rearrangement joins TRBV6-5 to TRBJ1-2, with D uncertain. The germline CDR1 and CDR2 sequences are MNHEY and SVGAGI. V gave up 0 bases and J gave up 8 bases, with 10 bases separating them. This CDR3 has 13 residues. CDR3 region: CASSYSGGGGYTF. The CDR3 nucleotides read TGTGCCAGCAGTTACTCGGGAGGCGGAGGCTACACCTTC.

This clonotype was seen a handful of times. This rearrangement joins TRBV20-1 to TRBJ1-2; 7 nucleotides align to TRBD1. The germline CDR1 and CDR2 sequences are DFQATT and SNEGSKA (reference sequence). The CDR3 contains 14 residues. V trimming: 2 bases; J trimming: 4 bases; junction bases outside the gene matches: 7. CDR3 DNA: TGCAGTGCTAGACCACCGACAGGGAGCTATGGCTACACCTTC. This codes for CSARPPTGSYGYTF.

In its sample, this clonotype was seen many times. This chain joins TRBV27 and TRBJ2-7; no clear D. V was clipped by 11 bases and J by 4 bases, with 12 bases between them. This CDR3 has 11 residues. Germline V lookup: CDR1 MNHEY, CDR2 SMNVEV (reference sequence). CDR3 residues: CAALTVYEQYF. The DNA of the CDR3 is TGTGCCGCCCTTACAGTTTACGAGCAGTACTTC.

This clonotype has ten or more counts. V gene TRBV4-3 combines with J gene TRBJ1-4, with 8 bases lining up with TRBD1. With V trimmed by 2 bases and J by 3 bases, 8 bases remained unmatched. The CDR3 contains 17 residues. Germline V gene data show CDR1 as LGHNA and CDR2 as YSLEER. CDR3 residues: CASSQSSGQGPNEKLFF. The CDR3 DNA reads TGCGCCAGCAGCCAATCCTCAGGACAGGGCCCTAATGAAAAACTGTTTTTT.